These T cell receptor beta chains were read from a single sample in a study of a mutant IDH1 vaccine in newly diagnosed glioma. Profiled with immunoSEQ multiplex PCR; TCRdb holds only in-frame clones, not every one. The sample carries 65,000 to 70,000 clones, over 70% recorded once. Material: peripheral blood mononuclear cells (PBMCs), obtained from a glioma patient treated with radiotherapy, temozolomide or both. The origin of the receptors is a woman aged 18-35 years with glioma. Some clones in this sample may be carry-over from other donors' samples. Each CDR3 is given with its conserved first and last residue. D genes are given only for firm matches. A clone size is listed for some rows: how often the clone was seen (once, few, many), or a class if it is expanded.

j_call	clone_size	v_call	d_call	cdr3_nt	cdr3_aa
TRBJ1-2	once	TRBV6-1	TRBD1	TGTGCCAGCAGTCCGGGACAGCGACTCTATGGCTACACCTTC	CASSPGQRLYGYTF
TRBJ1-6	few	TRBV4-2	.	TGTGCCAGCAGCCAAGGTATCAACAACTCACCCCTCCACTTT	CASSQGINNSPLHF
TRBJ2-7	.	TRBV29-1	TRBD2	TGCAGCGTTAGAGGTGGAAGCGGGAGTTCCTACGAGCAGTACTTC	CSVRGGSGSSYEQYF
TRBJ1-2	.	TRBV5-4	.	TGTGCCAGCAGCTTGGTTTCCGGGGGCGGTGGCTACACCTTC	CASSLVSGGGGYTF
TRBJ2-7	.	TRBV5-1	.	TGCGCCAGCAGCTTGAATTTTGAGGGCTACGAGCAGTACTTC	CASSLNFEGYEQYF
TRBJ2-7	.	TRBV7-3	.	TGTGCCAGCAGCTTATCCGCCCGCCCCCAAGGCGAGCAGTACTTC	CASSLSARPQGEQYF
TRBJ2-1	once	TRBV7-9	TRBD1	TGTGCCAGCAGAATACCTGGACAGGGCTACAATGAGCAGTTCTTC	CASRIPGQGYNEQFF
TRBJ2-7	.	TRBV5-4	.	TGTGCCAGCAGCGCAGGTACAGGGTCCTACGAGCAGTACTTC	CASSAGTGSYEQYF
TRBJ2-2	.	TRBV2	TRBD2	TGTGCCAGCAGCGCGACTAGCGGTAGGAGCACCGGGGAGCTGTTTTTT	CASSATSGRSTGELFF
TRBJ2-7	.	TRBV5-1	.	TGCGCCACCTCGGATCCGCCATCCTACGAGCAGTACTTC	CATSDPPSYEQYF
TRBJ1-1	.	TRBV19	.	TGTGCCAGTAGTACGGGACGGACCCTGAACACTGAAGCTTTCTTT	CASSTGRTLNTEAFF
TRBJ1-4	.	TRBV5-5	TRBD1	TGTGCCAGCAGCTTGGGGGTAAGGGGGCTTGAAGAAAAACTGTTTTTT	CASSLGVRGLEEKLFF
TRBJ1-3	.	TRBV25-1	.	TGTGCCAGCAGTGAAGTCGGGCGCTCTGGAAACACCATATATTTT	CASSEVGRSGNTIYF
TRBJ1-5	few	TRBV2	.	TGTGCCAGCAGACAAGAGAGCAATCAGCCCCAGCATTTT	CASRQESNQPQHF
TRBJ2-7	.	TRBV30	.	TGTGCCTGGAGGTCTGGCGGCTACGAGCAGTACTTC	CAWRSGGYEQYF
TRBJ2-1	.	TRBV5-6	.	TGTGCCAGCAGCTGGGGGAGTGAGCAGTTCTTC	CASSWGSEQFF
TRBJ2-7	.	TRBV11-1	.	TGTGCCAGCAGCGGAGGGGTTTCCAGCTCCTACGAGCAGTACTTC	CASSGGVSSSYEQYF
TRBJ1-2	.	TRBV29-1	.	TGCAGCGTTGACTTGGGGCCACCTAACTATGGCTACACCTTC	CSVDLGPPNYGYTF
TRBJ2-5	.	TRBV2	TRBD2	TGTGTCTCCGGGACTACGCAAGAGACCCAGTACTTC	CVSGTTQETQYF
TRBJ1-5	few	TRBV29-1	.	TGCAGCGTGACCGAATATAGCAATCAGCCCCAGCATTTT	CSVTEYSNQPQHF
TRBJ2-7	.	TRBV9	.	TGTGCCAGCAGCGTAGGTCAGGGGACCTACGAGCAGTACTTC	CASSVGQGTYEQYF
TRBJ1-3	few	TRBV19	.	TGTGCCAGTAGCCTGCCCGGGGGGCAGGGAAACACCATATATTTT	CASSLPGGQGNTIYF
TRBJ2-1	once	TRBV5-6	.	TGTGCCACCGCCAGGGGGGTATGGGACAATGAGCAGTTCTTC	CATARGVWDNEQFF
TRBJ2-7	.	TRBV5-1	.	TGCGCCAGCAGGGCACTGGACTCCTACGAGCAGTACTTC	CASRALDSYEQYF
TRBJ2-2	.	TRBV7-3	TRBD2	TGTGCCAGCAGCCGGACTAGCGAATCCGGGGAGCTGTTTTTT	CASSRTSESGELFF
TRBJ1-1	.	TRBV6-1	.	TGTGCCAGCACACAGCGGCCTGAAGCTTTCTTT	CASTQRPEAFF
TRBJ1-1	.	TRBV7-8	.	TGTGCCAGCAGCCTTCGGACAGATCTGGCCAGGGAAGCTTTCTTT	CASSLRTDLAREAFF
TRBJ2-5	.	TRBV7-9	.	TGTGCCAGCAGCCCGGGGGTGGGTCGGCAGACCCAGTACTTC	CASSPGVGRQTQYF
TRBJ2-1	.	TRBV5-1	TRBD2	TGCGCCAGCAGCTTGAGCGGGGGGACCTACAATGAGCAGTTCTTC	CASSLSGGTYNEQFF
TRBJ2-1	.	TRBV30	.	TGTGCCTGGAGTGTACAGGGTAGCGGGTTATCCTACAATGAGCAGTTCTTC	CAWSVQGSGLSYNEQFF
TRBJ2-3	.	TRBV29-1	.	TGCAGCGTTGAACAGGGTGCCGATACGCAGTATTTT	CSVEQGADTQYF
TRBJ1-1	.	TRBV6-5	.	TGTGCCAGCAGTTCAACCGGGACGCACTTTAGGGCTTTCTTT	CASSSTGTHFRAFF
TRBJ2-5	.	TRBV9	.	TGTGCCAGCAGCGTAGCGGGGGCCGAGGAGACCCAGTACTTC	CASSVAGAEETQYF